The 9 T cell receptor beta chains in this list originate from one sample, sequenced in a study of shared clonotypes between healthy human individuals. TCRdb's copy holds only in-frame clones and misses some; the assay was immunoSEQ multiplex PCR. The table shows roughly 2 million clones, with over 85% occurring only once. Sequenced material: naive CD4+ T cells sorted from blood. Stated subset: CD45RA+ positively selected. The receptors originated from a man in his late teens or twenties in good health.

In regard to this clone: The sample contains more than one DNA sequence encoding this CDR3. The V gene is TRBV29-1, the J gene TRBJ2-3, with 7 bases lining up with TRBD1. V dropped 6 bases and J dropped 2; count of bases not matched to a gene: 5. In germline, CDR1 is SQVTM, CDR2 ANQGSEA. This CDR3 has 13 residues. In nucleotides, the CDR3 is TGCAGCGTAGGCAGGGGGTCCACAGATACGCAGTATTTT. Amino acid sequence: CSVGRGSTDTQYF.

This rearrangement joins TRBV7-2 to TRBJ2-1, with TRBD2 matching 9 bases. The V and J ends lost 1 base and 0 bases, in that order; junction bases with no gene match: 7. Germline V lookup: CDR1 SGHTA, CDR2 FQGNSA. The CDR3 covers 18 residues. The CDR3 loop reads CASSLGASGASSYNEQFF. The CDR3, as DNA: TGTGCCAGCAGCTTAGGGGCTAGCGGGGCCAGCTCCTACAATGAGCAGTTCTTC.

V is TRBV28 and J is TRBJ1-2; no reliable D call. V gave up 4 bases and J gave up 8 bases, with 11 bases separating them. CDR3 size: 12 residues. Germline assignment: CDR1 MDHEN and CDR2 SYDVKM. In DNA, the CDR3 is TGTGCCAGCAGTTCGTTGGAAAGAGGCTACACCTTC. This encodes CASSSLERGYTF.

Points on this clone: This sample includes further DNA sequences coding for the same CDR3. This sequence joins TRBV5-1 and TRBJ2-1; TRBD2 matches 7 bases. The CDR3 totals 16 residues. CDR1 is SGHRS and CDR2 is YFSETQ in the germline V gene. V was clipped by 3 bases and J by 2 bases; unmatched bases: 8. DNA for the CDR3: TGCGCCAGCAGCTCTCCCGTAGCGGGCCCCTACAATGAGCAGTTCTTC. Its protein product is CASSSPVAGPYNEQFF.

The chain employs TRBV30 and TRBJ2-3; D gene uncertain. V lost 2 bases to trimming and J lost 5 bases, with 8 bases between them. The CDR3 consists of 12 residues. CDR1 is GTSNPN, CDR2 SVGIG, per germline (reference sequence). CDR3 loop: CAWSPQRDTQYF. The DNA for the CDR3 is TGTGCCTGGAGTCCCCAGAGAGATACGCAGTATTTT.

V gene TRBV4-3 combines with J gene TRBJ2-2; 9 nucleotides agree with TRBD2. Germline CDR1 LGHNA, CDR2 YSLEER. V was pared by 0 bases and J by 2 bases, with 4 bases of the junction left unmatched. The CDR3 spans 17 residues. The CDR3 coding sequence is TGCGCCAGCAGCCAAGAGACTAGCGGAGGAAACACCGGGGAGCTGTTTTTT. This sequence encodes CASSQETSGGNTGELFF.

This clone was counted once. The V gene is TRBV6-1, the J gene TRBJ1-1; TRBD1 matches at 8 bases. CDR3 length: 12 amino acids. The germline CDR1 and CDR2 sequences are MNHNS and SASEGT. V shed 3 bases, J shed 11 bases, and the junction held 5 bases outside the gene matches. This CDR3 reads CASSEWDRSAFF. The CDR3 coding sequence is TGTGCCAGCAGTGAGTGGGACAGGTCGGCTTTCTTT.

The V call is TRBV18, the J call TRBJ2-1, with D possibly TRBD1 on 5 matching bases. V gave up 0 bases and J gave up 8 bases, with 8 bases separating them. CDR3 length: 13 amino acids. Germline CDR1 KGHSH, CDR2 LQKENI. Here the CDR3 reads CASSPPTADEQFF. The CDR3 DNA is TGTGCCAGCTCACCACCGACAGCCGATGAGCAGTTCTTC. Filled out from reference TRBV18 and TRBJ2-1, the complete variable domain reads NAGVMQNPRHLVRRRGQEARLRCSPMKGHSHVYWYRQLPEEGLKFMVYLQKENIIDESGMPKERFSAEFPKEGPSILRIQQVVRGDSAAYFCASSPPTADEQFFGPGTRLTVL.

The chain is built from TRBV2 and TRBJ2-7; D is unresolved. The length of the CDR3 is 12 residues. Per the germline V gene, CDR1 is SNHLY and CDR2 is FYNNEI. V was trimmed by 5 bases and J by 2 bases, leaving 7 bases between them. The CDR3 is CASSLNAYEQYF. CDR3 in DNA: TGTGCCAGCAGTCTAAACGCCTACGAGCAGTACTTC.